A single sample gave rise to the 32 T cell receptor beta chains below, sequenced in a study of cytomegalovirus exposure and HLA in healthy donors. In the PCR, 60 Vbeta and 13 Jbeta primers were used. TCRdb's table, derived via immunoSEQ multiplex PCR, lists solely in-frame clones and lacks some. The table records about 77,000 clones, around 78% of them present only once. The source material was PBMCs. These receptors all stem from a man aged 35 to 55 in good health and CMV-seronegative.

The chain recombines TRBV5-1 with TRBJ2-2, with a tentative D call TRBD1 (6 bases). This CDR3 is 18 amino acids long. The germline V gene has CDR1 SGHRS and CDR2 YFSETQ. The germline V and J ends were trimmed by 4 bases and 0 bases, with 19 bases remaining between them. The CDR3 is CASSPPRLQGANTGELFF. Written as DNA, the CDR3 is TGCGCCAGCAGCCCGCCGAGATTACAGGGAGCGAACACCGGGGAGCTGTTTTTT.

The chain uses TRBV5-5 and TRBJ2-7, with 7 bases that match TRBD1. V gave up 4 bases and J gave up 0 bases; unmatched junction bases: 10. Germline assignment: CDR1 SGHKS and CDR2 YYEKEE (reference sequence). The CDR3 totals 16 residues. The CDR3 nucleotides read TGTGCCAGCAGCCCGGCACAGGGGTTCTACTCCTACGAGCAGTACTTC. This codes for CASSPAQGFYSYEQYF.

The chain recombines TRBV29-1 with TRBJ1-2; D perhaps matches TRBD1 (5 bases). The V gene's germline CDR1 is SQVTM and CDR2 ANQGSEA. The CDR3 length is 12 residues. The V end lost 8 bases, the J end lost 3 bases, and 13 bases lay between the germline ends. In DNA form, the CDR3 reads TGCAGCACACGGAGGGGTGACTATGGCTACACCTTC. Amino acids: CSTRRGDYGYTF.

This clone has only a few counts. The V and J genes are TRBV4-1 and TRBJ2-1; 8 nucleotides align to TRBD1. The CDR3 loop spans 15 amino acids. J lost 5 bases, V lost 4 bases, and 7 bases had no gene match. Germline V gives CDR1 MGHRA, CDR2 YSYEKL. The CDR3 sequence: CASSPARQGHNEQFF. The CDR3 DNA reads as TGCGCCAGCAGCCCCGCCCGACAGGGGCACAATGAGCAGTTCTTC.

V usage is TRBV6-5 and J usage is TRBJ1-5; weak D call: TRBD1 (6 bases). Per germline, CDR1 MNHEY and CDR2 SVGAGI. The CDR3 consists of 15 residues. The V end was cut by 9 bases, the J end by 7 bases, with 22 bases between. The CDR3 loop reads CARVSETGRYQPQHF. The DNA of the CDR3 is TGTGCCAGGGTAAGTGAAACAGGGAGATACCAGCCCCAGCATTTT.

The chain uses TRBV5-5 and TRBJ2-7, with TRBD1 matching over 8 bases. Germline CDR1 is SGHKS and CDR2 is YYEKEE (reference sequence). Trimming removed 2 bases from V and 3 bases from J; junction bases left unmatched: 7. This CDR3 is built from 15 residues. The DNA for the CDR3 is TGTGCCAGCAGCTTTACCCGGACAGGGCTCTACGAGCAGTACTTC. Its translation is CASSFTRTGLYEQYF.

V gene TRBV9 combines with J gene TRBJ2-3; tentatively, D is TRBD1 (6 bases). CDR3 length: 14 residues. Trimming removed 1 base from V and 5 bases from J, with 11 bases in between. The V gene's germline CDR1 is SGDLS and CDR2 YYNGEE. The chain's CDR3 is CASSVRTGLDTQYF. CDR3 nucleotides: TGTGCCAGCAGCGTACGAACAGGGCTAGATACGCAGTATTTT.

The chain employs TRBV5-8 and TRBJ1-5, with a tentative D call TRBD1 (5 bases). Germline CDR1 and CDR2: SGHTS and YDEGEE. This CDR3 spans 15 amino acids. With 1 base removed from V and 0 bases from J, the gap between germline ends came to 8 bases. CDR3 amino acids: CASSLLGVSNQPQHF. The CDR3 bases are TGTGCCAGCAGCTTGCTAGGGGTTAGCAATCAGCCCCAGCATTTT.

The chain combines TRBV15 with TRBJ1-2, with D perhaps TRBD1 (6 bases). The CDR3 length is 17 residues. V dropped 3 bases and J dropped 2 bases, with 19 bases sitting between them. Per the germline V gene, CDR1 is LNHNV and CDR2 is YYDKDF (reference sequence). DNA of the CDR3: TGTGCCACCAGCAGCCTTGGGACACACCGAGAAAACTATGGCTACACCTTC. It codes for CATSSLGTHRENYGYTF. The full variable domain, completed using reference TRBV15 and TRBJ1-2, is DAMVIQNPRYQVTQFGKPVTLSCSQTLNHNVMYWYQQKSSQAPKLLFHYYDKDFNNEADTPDNFQSRRPNTSFCFLDIRSPGLGDTAMYLCATSSLGTHRENYGYTFGSGTRLTVV.

The count of this clone is one. The rearrangement joins TRBV7-2 to TRBJ1-4; D gene uncertain. The CDR3 contains 13 residues. Germline CDR1 SGHTA, CDR2 FQGNSA. V gave up 1 base and J gave up 7 bases, with 7 bases separating them. CDR3 sequence (DNA): TGTGCCAGCAGCTTAGTTTTTCGTGAAAAACTGTTTTTT. Translating gives CASSLVFREKLFF. The variable domain in full, completed from reference TRBV7-2 and TRBJ1-4, reads GAGVSQSPSNKVTEKGKDVELRCDPISGHTALYWYRQSLGQGLEFLIYFQGNSAPDKSGLPSDRFSAERTGGSVSTLTIQRTQQEDSAVYLCASSLVFREKLFFGSGTQLSVL.

J is TRBJ2-7 and V is TRBV7-3; TRBD2 aligns across 11 bases. There are 15 residues in the CDR3. The germline V gene has CDR1 SGHTA and CDR2 FQGTGA. Trimming cost V 2 bases and J 2 bases; bases outside gene matches: 2. Here the CDR3 DNA reads TGTGCCAGCAGCTTACTAGCGGGGGGTACCTACGAGCAGTACTTC. Translation: CASSLLAGGTYEQYF.

The chain carries TRBV6-5 and TRBJ2-2; TRBD1 agrees at 7 bases. This CDR3 contains 13 residues. V dropped 4 bases and J dropped 7; count of bases not matched to a gene: 3. Germline V lookup: CDR1 MNHEY, CDR2 SVGAGI. The CDR3: CASSLQGNGELFF. DNA of the CDR3: TGTGCCAGCAGTTTACAGGGGAACGGGGAGCTGTTTTTT.

The rearrangement links TRBV6-5 to TRBJ1-5, with 8 bases identical to TRBD1. The junction had 9 bases not matched to a gene; V was cut back by 7 bases and J by 7 bases. The CDR3 runs 14 residues. Germline V gene lookup returns CDR1 MNHEY and CDR2 SVGAGI. CDR3 sequence reads: CASNPTGARQPQHF. The CDR3 nucleotides are TGTGCCAGCAACCCGACAGGGGCGAGACAGCCCCAGCATTTT.

The chain has TRBV10-3 and TRBJ2-5; 10 positions agree with TRBD2. The J call may not be correct, given that the DNA end is closer to TRBJ2-7. Germline-derived CDR1 and CDR2 are ENHRY and SYGVKD. CDR3 size: 15 residues. The CDR3, as DNA: TGTGCCATCAGGGGTTCTAGCGGGGGACTCTACGAGCAGTACTTC. It yields the protein CAIRGSSGGLYEQYF.

This chain uses TRBV29-1 with TRBJ1-2; D might be TRBD1 (5 bases). The CDR3 loop spans 14 amino acids. Trimming cost V 3 bases and J 2 bases, with 13 bases left between them. Germline loops: CDR1 SQVTM, CDR2 ANQGSEA. CDR3 protein: CSVEEGRANYGYTF. The CDR3 DNA reads as TGCAGCGTTGAGGAGGGCAGGGCGAACTATGGCTACACCTTC.

This clone was detected once. V usage is TRBV10-2 and J usage is TRBJ2-5; 14 nucleotides line up with TRBD2. The germline gives CDR1 WSHSY, CDR2 SAAADI. This CDR3 is 14 amino acids long. V shed 8 bases, J shed 4 bases, and the junction held 3 bases outside the gene matches. CDR3 protein: CASGTSGGPETQYF. CDR3 nucleotide sequence: TGCGCCAGCGGGACTAGCGGGGGACCAGAGACCCAGTACTTC.

A remark on this clone: Distinct nucleotide sequences in the sample also encode this CDR3. The chain has TRBV10-3 and TRBJ2-7; D not certain. CDR1 is ENHRY, CDR2 SYGVKD, per germline. Trimming left V 6 bases short and J 5 bases short, with 14 bases between. This CDR3 comprises 13 residues. The CDR3 region has the DNA TGTGCCATCAGCGACCAGCGCGAGAACGAGCAGTACTTC. Residues: CAISDQRENEQYF.

This clone was seen once. The V call is TRBV5-8, the J call TRBJ2-5; D call uncertain. Trimming cost V 2 bases and J 5 bases, with 7 bases left between them. There are 12 residues in the CDR3. The germline V gene encodes CDR1 SGHTS and CDR2 YDEGEE. CDR3 loop: CASSLEWETQYF. The DNA for the CDR3 is TGTGCCAGCAGCTTAGAGTGGGAGACCCAGTACTTC.

This clone showed up just a few times. The chain recombines TRBV6-5 with TRBJ1-4; 9 bases align to TRBD1. V lost 5 bases, J lost 8 bases, and 0 bases stayed unmatched. The length of the CDR3 is 12 residues. The germline V gene has CDR1 MNHEY and CDR2 SVGAGI. CDR3 in DNA: TGTGCCAGCAGTGGGACAGGGGAAAAACTGTTTTTT. This translates into CASSGTGEKLFF.

In regard to this clone: Other DNA sequences in this specimen translate into the identical CDR3. J is TRBJ1-2 and V is TRBV30; no clear D. Deletions cut 1 base from V and 3 bases from J, with 9 bases between. This CDR3 has 13 amino acids. Germline loops: CDR1 GTSNPN, CDR2 SVGIG (reference sequence). The CDR3 DNA follows: TGTGCCTGGAGTGATACGAGGCACTATGGCTACACCTTC. Protein: CAWSDTRHYGYTF.

This clone has only a few counts. V and J are TRBV4-1 and TRBJ1-2; TRBD1 matches 9 bases. The CDR3 runs 14 residues. V shed 5 bases, J shed 4 bases, and the junction held 5 bases outside the gene matches. Looked up from germline, CDR1 is MGHRA and CDR2 is YSYEKL. Here the CDR3 DNA reads TGCGCCAGCAGCGGAGCGACAGGGGGCTATGGCTACACCTTC. Encoded protein: CASSGATGGYGYTF.

With respect to this clone: The sample holds other DNA sequences that translate to the same CDR3. The chain uses TRBV5-1 and TRBJ2-7; 7 bases agree with TRBD1. Per germline, CDR1 SGHRS and CDR2 YFSETQ. Trimming removed 3 bases from V and 4 bases from J; junction bases left unmatched: 7. The CDR3 is 14 residues long. The CDR3 DNA reads as TGCGCCAGCAGCTCCGGGACAGCCGCATACGAGCAGTACTTC. It is translated as CASSSGTAAYEQYF.

The chain joins TRBV9 to TRBJ2-6; tentatively, D is TRBD2 (6 bases). CDR1 and CDR2 from the germline V gene are SGDLS and YYNGEE. V shed 3 bases and J shed 0 bases, with 16 bases lying between them. The CDR3 is 18 amino acids. CDR3: CASSEGGVPISGANVLTF. Here the CDR3 DNA reads TGTGCCAGCAGCGAAGGCGGGGTCCCGATCTCTGGGGCCAACGTCCTGACTTTC.

This clone was detected a few times. This chain links TRBV5-1 with TRBJ2-3; 8 positions match TRBD2. In germline, CDR1 is SGHRS, CDR2 YFSETQ. The CDR3 length is 15 residues. V lost 0 bases to trimming and J lost 0 bases; unmatched junction nucleotides: 0. The CDR3 DNA reads as TGCGCCAGCAGCTTGGGCGGGGGGAGCACAGATACGCAGTATTTT. Encoded protein: CASSLGGGSTDTQYF.

V usage is TRBV6-5 and J usage is TRBJ2-3; D not resolved. V lost 4 bases to trimming and J lost 7 bases, with 9 bases between them. The CDR3 is 12 amino acids. Germline CDR1 reads MNHEY; CDR2 reads SVGAGI. CDR3 region: CASSSSGNTQYF. The CDR3 DNA reads as TGTGCCAGCAGTTCCTCCGGTAATACGCAGTATTTT.

The V gene is TRBV11-2, the J gene TRBJ2-7; D remains unclear. The CDR3 length is 12 residues. Germline loops: CDR1 SGHAT, CDR2 FQNNGV. The V gene lost 5 bases and the J gene lost 4 bases, with 9 bases spanning the gap. CDR3 protein: CASSASKYEQYF. The CDR3 DNA is TGTGCCAGCAGCGCGTCTAAGTACGAGCAGTACTTC.

The rearrangement links TRBV19 to TRBJ1-1; D perhaps matches TRBD1 (6 bases). The CDR3 is 14 amino acids. Germline V gives CDR1 LNHDA, CDR2 SQIVND (reference sequence). V lost 9 bases and J 4 bases, leaving 18 bases between the germline ends. Here the CDR3 reads CASNPRGWATEAFF. The CDR3 DNA is TGTGCCAGCAACCCCAGGGGATGGGCCACTGAAGCTTTCTTT.

The rearrangement joins TRBV9 to TRBJ1-1; TRBD1 matches at 9 bases. Germline V gene lookup returns CDR1 SGDLS and CDR2 YYNGEE. J gave up 4 bases and V 4 bases, and 14 bases lay outside the gene matches. This CDR3 is built from 17 residues. CDR3 residues: CASSRRQGEVESTEAFF. In nucleotides, the CDR3 is TGTGCCAGCAGCAGACGACAGGGGGAAGTCGAAAGCACTGAAGCTTTCTTT.

V and J are TRBV7-9 and TRBJ2-2; 8 bases agree with TRBD1. The CDR3 sequence is 14 residues long. The trim removed 8 bases at V and 2 bases at J, leaving 4 bases unmatched. Germline lookup yields CDR1 SEHNR and CDR2 FQNEAQ (reference sequence). CDR3 DNA: TGTGCCAGCGGAGACAGGGGAAACACCGGGGAGCTGTTTTTT. Protein product: CASGDRGNTGELFF.

The V call is TRBV2, the J call TRBJ2-3; 13 bases map to TRBD2. CDR1 is SNHLY, CDR2 FYNNEI, per germline. CDR3 length: 18 amino acids. V was clipped by 5 bases and J by 3 bases; unmatched bases: 11. As DNA, the CDR3 is TGTGCCAGCAGTCTGATGCCCGGGACTAGCGGGGCAACAGATACGCAGTATTTT. Its protein is CASSLMPGTSGATDTQYF.

The chain combines TRBV28 with TRBJ1-5; perhaps TRBD1 as D (5 bases). The germline V and J ends were trimmed by 6 bases and 3 bases, with 18 bases remaining between them. Germline values: CDR1 MDHEN, CDR2 SYDVKM. The CDR3 consists of 16 residues. The chain's CDR3 is CASSPSRVILNQPQHF. In nucleotides, the CDR3 is TGTGCCAGCAGCCCGAGCAGGGTTATCCTCAATCAGCCCCAGCATTTT.

The rearrangement joins TRBV15 to TRBJ1-6, with D hard to call. The CDR3 runs to 12 residues. Germline-derived CDR1 and CDR2 are LNHNV and YYDKDF (reference sequence). V was cut by 2 bases and J by 8 bases, with 4 bases left in between. In DNA form, the CDR3 reads TGTGCCACCAGCAGAACTTATTCACCCCTCCACTTT. It is translated as CATSRTYSPLHF.